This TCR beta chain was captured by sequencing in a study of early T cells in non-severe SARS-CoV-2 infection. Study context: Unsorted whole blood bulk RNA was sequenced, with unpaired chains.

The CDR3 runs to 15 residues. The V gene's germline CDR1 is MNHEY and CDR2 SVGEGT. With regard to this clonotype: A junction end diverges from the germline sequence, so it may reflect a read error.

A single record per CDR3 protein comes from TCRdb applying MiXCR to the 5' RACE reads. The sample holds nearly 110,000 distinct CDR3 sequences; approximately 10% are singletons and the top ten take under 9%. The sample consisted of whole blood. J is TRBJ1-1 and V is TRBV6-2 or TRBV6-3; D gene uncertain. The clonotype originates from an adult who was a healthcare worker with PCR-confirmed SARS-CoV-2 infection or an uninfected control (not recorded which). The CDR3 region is CASSSAGSVNTESFF. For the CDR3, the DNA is TGTGCCAGCAGTTCCGCGGGCTCGGTGAACACTGAATCTTTCTTT.